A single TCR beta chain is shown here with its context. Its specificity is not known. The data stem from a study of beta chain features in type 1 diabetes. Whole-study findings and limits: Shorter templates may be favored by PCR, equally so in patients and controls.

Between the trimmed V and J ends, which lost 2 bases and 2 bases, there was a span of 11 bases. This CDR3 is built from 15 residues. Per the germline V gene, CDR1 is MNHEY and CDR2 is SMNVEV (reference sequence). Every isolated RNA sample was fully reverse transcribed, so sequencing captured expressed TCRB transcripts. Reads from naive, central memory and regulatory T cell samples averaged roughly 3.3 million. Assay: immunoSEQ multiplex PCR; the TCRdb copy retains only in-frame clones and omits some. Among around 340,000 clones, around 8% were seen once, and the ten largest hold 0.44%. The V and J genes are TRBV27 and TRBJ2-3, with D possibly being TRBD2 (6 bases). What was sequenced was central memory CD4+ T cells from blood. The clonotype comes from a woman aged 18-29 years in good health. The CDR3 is CASSLGGWDTDTQYF. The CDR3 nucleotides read TGTGCCAGCAGTTTAGGGGGGTGGGACACAGATACGCAGTATTTT.